This TCR beta chain was obtained from a study of T-cell memory formation after mild COVID-19. Study at large: The study found TCR clusters largely donor specific.

Regarding the study as a whole: The pre-infection memory compartment contained some responding clones, suggesting cross-reactive memory joined. Among contracting clones, CD4+ were mainly CM/EM and CD8+ enriched in EMRA.

Constant-segment primers served in 5'RACE that generated TCR alpha and TCR beta cDNA libraries bearing sample barcodes and UMIs. One entry per CDR3 protein results from TCRdb running MiXCR on the 5' RACE reads. The sample includes about 150,000 distinct CDR3 sequences, roughly 21% of them seen just once. The germline V and J ends were trimmed by 3 bases and 0 bases, with 12 bases remaining between them. This CDR3 contains 15 residues. This clonotype was seen more than once but under ten times. Its antigen is currently unknown. The sequencing input was PBMCs or a T cell subset sorted from them (not recorded which). This receptor was taken from an adult woman who had mild COVID-19 (a few samples of this study predate the infection). Cell type and time point are not known. The gene calls are TRBV12-3 or TRBV12-4 and TRBJ2-7; no clear D. The CDR3 is CASSFGAVGSYEQYF. The DNA of the CDR3 is TGTGCCAGCAGTTTCGGCGCGGTAGGCTCCTACGAGCAGTACTTC.